Following are 19 T cell receptor beta chains from one sample sequenced in a study of cytomegalovirus exposure and HLA in healthy donors. This table comes from immunoSEQ multiplex PCR, and its TCRdb copy is limited to in-frame clones, with some not included. The table lists about 88,000 clones, 96% of them singletons. Sequenced: PBMCs. The receptors stem from a young man in good health and CMV-seronegative.

The chain has TRBV7-2 and TRBJ2-3, with 10 bases aligning to TRBD2. CDR3 length equals 17 residues. Germline CDR1 is SGHTA and CDR2 is FQGNSA. After removal of 1 base from V and 4 bases from J, the junction contained 8 bases not matched to a gene. CDR3 in DNA: TGTGCCAGCAGCTTAGTTACTAGCGGGATAGTTGCAGATACGCAGTATTTT. This gives the protein CASSLVTSGIVADTQYF.

The chain employs TRBV6-1 and TRBJ2-4; TRBD1 matches at 8 bases. Germline loops: CDR1 MNHNS, CDR2 SASEGT. CDR3 length equals 14 residues. The V segment lost 5 bases and the J segment 7 bases; nucleotides outside the gene matches: 7. The CDR3 spells CASSSDRATNIQYF. Here the CDR3 DNA reads TGTGCCAGCAGTTCGGACAGGGCGACTAACATTCAGTACTTC.

The chain carries TRBV4-1 and TRBJ1-1; tentative D call: TRBD1 (5 bases). Germline CDR1 and CDR2: MGHRA and YSYEKL. The CDR3 has 15 residues. Between the trimmed V and J ends, which lost 0 bases and 4 bases, there was a span of 12 bases. The CDR3 DNA reads TGCGCCAGCAGCCAAGAGCATGGGGGGGGCACTGAAGCTTTCTTT. It specifies CASSQEHGGGTEAFF.

CDR3 sequence reads: CASSVRVGQPLETQYF. As DNA, the CDR3 is TGTGCCAGCAGCGTTAGGGTGGGACAGCCTCTAGAGACCCAGTACTTC. V usage is TRBV11-2 and J usage is TRBJ2-5; 7 bases are a match to TRBD1. Losses at the gene ends were 5 bases for V and 4 bases for J; bases not matched to a gene: 13. In germline, CDR1 is SGHAT, CDR2 FQNNGV. The CDR3 consists of 16 residues.

The chain is built from TRBV30 and TRBJ2-3, with 7 bases aligning to TRBD1. Germline V CDR1 and CDR2: GTSNPN, SVGIG (reference sequence). This CDR3 has 15 amino acids. V shed 3 bases and J 6 bases; nucleotides not matched to a gene: 12. CDR3 bases: TGTGCCTGGAGACCGACAGGGTTCAGGATGGATACGCAGTATTTT. Protein: CAWRPTGFRMDTQYF.

The chain employs TRBV10-2 and TRBJ1-1; 8 bases agree with TRBD1. The CDR3 sequence is 12 residues long. Germline assignment: CDR1 WSHSY and CDR2 SAAADI. V shed 8 bases, J shed 4 bases, and the junction held 3 bases outside the gene matches. This CDR3 reads CASQTGATEAFF. CDR3 nucleotides: TGCGCCAGCCAGACAGGGGCCACTGAAGCTTTCTTT.

The chain combines TRBV11-3 with TRBJ2-2; D gene unclear. Germline CDR1 reads SGHNT; CDR2 reads YENEEA. V shed 5 bases and J shed 8 bases, with 9 bases lying between them. The CDR3 spans 12 residues. The CDR3 coding sequence is TGTGCCAGCAGCCCCTTTTTAGGGGAGCTGTTTTTT. Translated, it gives CASSPFLGELFF.

The V call is TRBV6-5, the J call TRBJ1-2, with a tentative D call TRBD1 (6 bases). This CDR3 region has 13 residues. CDR1 is MNHEY and CDR2 is SVGAGI in the germline V gene. Trimming removed 7 bases at V and 7 bases at J, with 16 bases between. CDR3 bases: TGTGCCAGCACCAAGCCAGGGGTTTCTGGCTACACCTTC. It encodes CASTKPGVSGYTF.

The V call is TRBV18, the J call TRBJ2-1; 7 nucleotides align to TRBD1. Per germline, CDR1 KGHSH and CDR2 LQKENI. This CDR3 region has 15 residues. The junction had 3 bases not matched to a gene; V was cut back by 4 bases and J by 0 bases. The CDR3 nucleotides read TGTGCCAGCTCACAAACAGGGGACTCCTACAATGAGCAGTTCTTC. This sequence encodes CASSQTGDSYNEQFF.

V usage is TRBV5-1 and J usage is TRBJ2-1, with no clear D. CDR1 and CDR2 (germline): SGHRS, YFSETQ. Trimming left V 0 bases short and J 0 bases short, with 10 bases between. The CDR3 is 16 residues long. In DNA form, the CDR3 reads TGCGCCAGCAGCTTGGTGCCCCTAGACTCCTACAATGAGCAGTTCTTC. Translated, it gives CASSLVPLDSYNEQFF. The whole variable domain, remainder taken from reference TRBV5-1 and TRBJ2-1, is KAGVTQTPRYLIKTRGQQVTLSCSPISGHRSVSWYQQTPGQGLQFLFEYFSETQRNKGNFPGRFSGRQFSNSRSEMNVSTLELGDSALYLCASSLVPLDSYNEQFFGPGTRLTVL.

V and J are TRBV18 and TRBJ2-4, with D perhaps TRBD1 (6 bases). V gave up 4 bases and J gave up 7 bases, with 20 bases separating them. The germline V gene has CDR1 KGHSH and CDR2 LQKENI. CDR3 length equals 16 residues. CDR3 in DNA: TGTGCCAGCTCACGTAACAGGGTTTTACAGGTGAACATTCAGTACTTC. This encodes CASSRNRVLQVNIQYF.

The chain carries TRBV15 and TRBJ2-1; TRBD2 aligns across 12 bases. The CDR3 length is 14 residues. V shed 3 bases, J shed 9 bases, and the junction held 3 bases outside the gene matches. Germline V gene lookup returns CDR1 LNHNV and CDR2 YYDKDF (reference sequence). The CDR3 DNA follows: TGTGCCACCAGCAGGACTAGCGGGAGTTTTGAGCAGTTCTTC. Its protein is CATSRTSGSFEQFF.

This chain uses TRBV27 with TRBJ2-1; a possible D gene is TRBD2 (5 bases). Germline V gene sequence: CDR1 MNHEY, CDR2 SMNVEV (reference sequence). Trimming shortened V by 7 bases and J by 10 bases, and 17 bases separated the two germline ends. The CDR3 extends over 13 amino acids. The CDR3 is CASMGLAGGEQFF. The CDR3 bases are TGTGCCAGCATGGGTCTGGCGGGCGGGGAGCAGTTCTTC.

This sequence joins TRBV6-5 and TRBJ1-2; tentatively, D is TRBD1 (5 bases). V was trimmed by 8 bases and J by 2 bases, leaving 15 bases between them. CDR3 length equals 14 residues. From germline, CDR1 is MNHEY and CDR2 SVGAGI. The CDR3 DNA sequence: TGTGCCAGCCTCCACCGGGACTCAAACTATGGCTACACCTTC. Translation gives CASLHRDSNYGYTF.

V usage is TRBV7-9 and J usage is TRBJ1-4; 9 positions match TRBD1. The trim removed 7 bases at V and 7 bases at J, leaving 7 bases unmatched. In germline, CDR1 is SEHNR, CDR2 FQNEAQ (reference sequence). This CDR3 region has 14 residues. CDR3 protein: CASTGGQGSEKLFF. Written as DNA, the CDR3 is TGTGCCAGCACGGGAGGACAGGGGTCTGAAAAACTGTTTTTT.

The chain has TRBV5-6 and TRBJ2-1, with D tentatively TRBD1 (5 bases). Trimming pared 4 bases from V and 7 bases from J, leaving 21 bases between. CDR1 is SGHDT and CDR2 is YYEEEE in the germline V gene. The CDR3 is 16 amino acids. This CDR3 is CASSKEAGKGWNEQFF. CDR3 DNA: TGTGCCAGCAGCAAAGAGGCAGGGAAGGGTTGGAATGAGCAGTTCTTC.

V usage is TRBV19 and J usage is TRBJ1-1; the D gene is possibly TRBD1 (5 bases). The V gene lost 4 bases and the J gene lost 1 base, with 7 bases spanning the gap. Germline V gene data show CDR1 as LNHDA and CDR2 as SQIVND (reference sequence). This CDR3 comprises 13 residues. For the CDR3, the DNA is TGTGCCAGTAGTACAGGACAGAACACTGAAGCTTTCTTT. This sequence encodes CASSTGQNTEAFF.

CDR3 nucleotide sequence: TGTGCCAGCACCAACCCCGGGGGAGTCTACGAGCAGTACTTC. Protein: CASTNPGGVYEQYF. The chain carries TRBV6-5 and TRBJ2-7; tentative D call: TRBD2 (6 bases). The CDR3 covers 14 residues. Trimming stripped 7 bases from V and 3 bases from J, with 16 bases between. The germline gives CDR1 MNHEY, CDR2 SVGAGI.

This chain connects TRBV11-2 to TRBJ2-5; the D is unclear. Germline V gene lookup returns CDR1 SGHAT and CDR2 FQNNGV. This CDR3 contains 15 residues. V dropped 4 bases and J dropped 2 bases, with 14 bases sitting between them. CDR3 loop: CASSSYSLLQETQYF. CDR3 sequence (DNA): TGTGCCAGCAGCTCTTACTCCCTTTTACAAGAGACCCAGTACTTC.